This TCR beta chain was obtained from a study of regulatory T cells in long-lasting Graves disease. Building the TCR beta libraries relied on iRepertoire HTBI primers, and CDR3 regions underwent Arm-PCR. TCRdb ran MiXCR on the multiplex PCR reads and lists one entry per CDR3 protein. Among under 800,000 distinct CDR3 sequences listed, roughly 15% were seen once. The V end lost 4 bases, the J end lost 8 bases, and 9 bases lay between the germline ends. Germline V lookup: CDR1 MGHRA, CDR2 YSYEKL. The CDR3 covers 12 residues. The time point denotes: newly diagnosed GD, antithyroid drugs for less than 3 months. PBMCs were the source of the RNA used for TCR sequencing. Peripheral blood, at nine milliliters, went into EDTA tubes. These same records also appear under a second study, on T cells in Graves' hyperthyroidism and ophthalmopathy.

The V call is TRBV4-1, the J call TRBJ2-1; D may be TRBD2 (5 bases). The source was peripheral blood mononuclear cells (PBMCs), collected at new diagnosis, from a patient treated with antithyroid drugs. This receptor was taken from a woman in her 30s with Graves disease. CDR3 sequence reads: CASSLDSDEQFF. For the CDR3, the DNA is TGCGCCAGCAGCCTGGACTCTGATGAGCAGTTCTTC.